A single sample is the source of the 10 T cell receptor beta chains below, sequenced in a study of identical twins' blood T cells. TCRdb ran MiXCR on the 5' RACE reads and lists one entry per CDR3 protein. The data show 350,000 to 450,000 distinct CDR3 sequences, with about 28% seen just once and 6.1% held by the top ten. The source material was PBMCs. These receptors were taken from a woman aged 18 to 49 in good health.

This chain links TRBV19 with TRBJ1-5; D uncertain. CDR1 is LNHDA and CDR2 is SQIVND in the germline V gene (reference sequence). Trimming pared 8 bases from V and 0 bases from J, leaving 2 bases between. The CDR3 has 11 residues. The CDR3 nucleotides are TGTGCCAGTTATAGCAATCAGCCCCAGCATTTT. Amino acid sequence: CASYSNQPQHF.

V usage is TRBV3-1 and J usage is TRBJ2-7; 7 nucleotides agree with TRBD1. V was pared by 0 bases and J by 2 bases, with 4 bases of the junction left unmatched. This CDR3 is built from 15 residues. Per germline, CDR1 LGHDT and CDR2 YNNKEL (reference sequence). The CDR3 sequence: CASSQDLGTAYEQYF. The DNA of the CDR3 is TGTGCCAGCAGCCAAGACCTCGGGACAGCCTACGAGCAGTACTTC.

V usage is TRBV12-3 or TRBV12-4 and J usage is TRBJ1-1; 7 bases line up with TRBD1. With V trimmed by 3 bases and J by 7 bases, 5 bases remained unmatched. The CDR3 has 13 residues. The CDR3 DNA reads as TGTGCCAGCAGTTTGAAAGGGGACAGTGAAGCTTTCTTT. Its translation is CASSLKGDSEAFF.

The table lists this clonotype with a few counts. The chain couples TRBV6-5 to TRBJ1-2; D ambiguous. V was cut by 5 bases and J by 8 bases, with 18 bases left in between. This CDR3 is 14 amino acids long. Germline CDR1 MNHEY, CDR2 SVGAGI. CDR3 DNA sequence: TGTGCCAGCAGTCTCGGGCTAAAAGCTGGGGGCTACACCTTC. Translation gives CASSLGLKAGGYTF.

This clonotype has only a few counts. The genes are TRBV12-3 or TRBV12-4 and TRBJ2-4, with D maybe TRBD1 (5 bases). V lost 3 bases, J lost 0 bases, and 12 bases lay in between. This CDR3 is built from 16 residues. The CDR3 bases are TGTGCCAGCAGTTTGCCAGGGCAGGGAGCCAAAAACATTCAGTACTTC. Encoded protein: CASSLPGQGAKNIQYF.

This clonotype was found many times. The chain combines TRBV27 with TRBJ2-3; D not certain. CDR3 length: 13 residues. Looked up from germline, CDR1 is MNHEY and CDR2 is SMNVEV (reference sequence). V was shortened by 3 bases and J by 1 base, with 5 bases between the two germline ends. The CDR3 DNA reads as TGTGCCAGCAGTTTGATCGGCACAGATACGCAGTATTTT. Protein sequence: CASSLIGTDTQYF.

In nucleotides, the CDR3 is TGTGCCAGCAGTGACCTCGGGCTACTCTATGGCTACACCTTC. Protein sequence: CASSDLGLLYGYTF. The chain combines TRBV6-1 with TRBJ1-2; D ambiguous. Germline V gene sequence: CDR1 MNHNS, CDR2 SASEGT. This CDR3 has 14 amino acids. V lost 3 bases to trimming and J lost 4 bases, with 12 bases between them.

In this sample, this clonotype turned up many times. The V call is TRBV28, the J call TRBJ2-1; TRBD1 aligns across 7 bases. Germline V lookup: CDR1 MDHEN, CDR2 SYDVKM. V trimming: 5 bases; J trimming: 6 bases; junction bases outside the gene matches: 10. The CDR3 contains 15 residues. The CDR3 region is CASSPGDREPNEQFF. The CDR3 DNA sequence: TGTGCCAGCAGTCCCGGGGACAGAGAACCCAATGAGCAGTTCTTC.

Many counts were recorded for this clonotype. The J gene is TRBJ1-2, the V gene TRBV4-3, with D unresolved. Trimming cost V 0 bases and J 1 base, with 12 bases left between them. From germline, CDR1 is LGHNA and CDR2 YSLEER. This CDR3 region has 16 residues. The CDR3, as DNA: TGCGCCAGCAGCCAAGAGTTTTTTGGCTTTAACTATGGCTACACCTTC. This encodes CASSQEFFGFNYGYTF.

V is TRBV6-2 or TRBV6-3 and J is TRBJ2-1; TRBD1 or TRBD2 may be the D gene (5 bases each). Germline values: CDR1 MNHEY, CDR2 SVGEGT. The CDR3 is 13 amino acids. V lost 6 bases and J lost 4, with 10 bases in between. For the CDR3, the DNA is TGTGCCAGCAGCACGGGGCGGTACAATGAGCAGTTCTTC. Encoded protein: CASSTGRYNEQFF.